This T cell receptor beta chain was identified during a study of T cells after yellow fever vaccination. Notes on the study in general: A weaker but faster secondary response was observed, peaking on day 5 versus 15. Clonotype sharing between CD4 and CD8 compartments was small.

This clonotype was observed at least ten times. Its specificity is not known. V was pared by 5 bases and J by 3 bases, with 5 bases between. There are 11 residues in the CDR3. CDR1 SGHTA and CDR2 FQGNSA come from the germline V gene. TCRdb re-called the 5' RACE reads through MiXCR, storing one row per CDR3 protein. Here the sample spans nearly 350,000 distinct CDR3 sequences, 7% to 10% being singletons. Source: PBMCs, taken roughly seven weeks after the first yellow fever vaccination. This rearrangement joins TRBV7-2 to TRBJ2-7; D uncertain. The sequence was obtained from a man aged 18 to 30 who received the YFV17D yellow fever vaccine. DNA for the CDR3: TGTGCCAGCAGCCTCCGCTACGAGCAGTACTTC. It specifies CASSLRYEQYF.